This entry is about one T cell receptor (beta chain). This specimen belongs to a study of blood T cell repertoires in COVID-19. Profiling relied on immunoSEQ multiplex PCR, and the TCRdb table lists in-frame clones only, not all of them. The sample contains approximately 330,000 clones, about nine tenths of which appear only once. CDR3 size: 14 residues. Germline V gene sequence: CDR1 LGHDT, CDR2 YNNKEL (reference sequence). The ends were cut back, 4 bases at V and 5 bases at J, with 14 bases in the middle. This TCR was sampled from a man between 25 and 39 years old with COVID-19, enrolled during active disease. The chain combines TRBV3-1 (or the pseudogene TRBV3-2) with TRBJ1-2; possibly TRBD1 for D (5 bases). The sequenced sample was peripheral blood. The CDR3 DNA reads as TGTGCCAGCAGCCCCCCGGGGGGGTGGTATGGCTACACCTTC. Translation: CASSPPGGWYGYTF.